The present entry profiles one T cell receptor beta chain with its context. Deletions cut 3 bases from V and 3 bases from J, with 11 bases between. The CDR3 is 14 residues long. CDR1 and CDR2 from the germline V gene are SEHNR and FQNEAQ (reference sequence). This sample stems from a study of shared clonotypes between healthy human individuals. PCR replicates performed on unsorted PBMC used approximately 0.3 ug DNA, 25,000 to 35,000 T cell genomes. Scientists sequenced DNA from unsorted PBMC on ten immunoSEQ deep assay plates. TCRdb keeps only in-frame clones here, not all; method: immunoSEQ multiplex PCR. The sample holds approximately 460,000 clones, roughly three quarters seen once.

Sequenced input: PBMCs. The chain uses TRBV7-9 and TRBJ1-1; D gene unclear. The clonotype was recovered from a woman aged 35 to 49 in good health. Some clones in this sample may be carry-over from other donors' samples. The CDR3 DNA reads as TGTGCCAGCAGCTTCGCGGGGTGGGACACTGAAGCTTTCTTT. This sequence encodes CASSFAGWDTEAFF.